The 20 T cell receptor beta chains below were found in one sample sequenced in a study of PD-L1 blockade in urothelial cancer. The assay was immunoSEQ multiplex PCR, and TCRdb's table has in-frame clones only and misses some. Among around 26,000 clones listed, 80% to 90% were seen once. The source was PBMCs, collected around atezolizumab (anti-PD-L1) treatment. These receptor sequences come from a man between 60 and 75 years old with urothelial cancer.

V gene TRBV5-6 combines with J gene TRBJ1-5; D is ambiguous. The V end was cut by 0 bases, the J end by 3 bases, with 7 bases between. CDR1 is SGHDT, CDR2 YYEEEE, per germline. The length of the CDR3 is 14 residues. CDR3 in DNA: TGTGCCAGCAGCTTGGCGGCGGTCAATCAGCCCCAGCATTTT. It specifies CASSLAAVNQPQHF. Using reference TRBV5-6 and TRBJ1-5 for the parts outside the CDR3, the full variable domain is DAGVTQSPTHLIKTRGQQVTLRCSPKSGHDTVSWYQQALGQGPQFIFQYYEEEERQRGNFPDRFSGHQFPNYSSELNVNALLLGDSALYLCASSLAAVNQPQHFGDGTRLSIL.

This clone turned up a few times. The gene calls are TRBV30 and TRBJ1-2; D remains ambiguous. The germline V gene encodes CDR1 GTSNPN and CDR2 SVGIG (reference sequence). The CDR3 is 12 amino acids. Deletions cut 5 bases from V and 8 bases from J, with 15 bases between. CDR3 region: CAWVRYLEGYTF. The CDR3, as DNA: TGTGCCTGGGTCCGGTATCTAGAGGGCTACACCTTC. Variable domain in full (rest from reference TRBV30 and TRBJ1-2): SQTIHQWPATLVQPVGSPLSLECTVEGTSNPNLYWYRQAAGRGLQLLFYSVGIGQISSEVPQNLSASRPQDRQFILSSKKLLLSDSGFYLCAWVRYLEGYTFGSGTRLTVV.

The chain recombines TRBV4-1 with TRBJ2-5; 8 bases agree with TRBD2. V shed 0 bases, J shed 3 bases, and the junction held 6 bases outside the gene matches. Looked up from germline, CDR1 is MGHRA and CDR2 is YSYEKL. The length of the CDR3 is 16 residues. CDR3 loop: CASSQDLGAGEETQYF. The CDR3 DNA reads as TGCGCCAGCAGCCAAGATCTGGGAGCGGGAGAAGAGACCCAGTACTTC.

This rearrangement joins TRBV7-8 to TRBJ2-1, with TRBD2 matching over 12 bases. CDR3 size: 15 residues. V lost 3 bases to trimming and J lost 7 bases; unmatched junction nucleotides: 4. Germline V gene sequence: CDR1 SGHVS, CDR2 FQNEAQ. In nucleotides, the CDR3 is TGTGCCAGCAGCTTCCTAGCGGGAGGGAGGAATGAGCAGTTCTTC. It encodes CASSFLAGGRNEQFF.

The chain recombines TRBV29-1 with TRBJ2-7; 8 bases map to TRBD2. This CDR3 is 13 amino acids long. The ends lost 6 bases at V and 2 bases at J; junction bases unmatched: 6. Germline V CDR1 and CDR2: SQVTM, ANQGSEA. CDR3 loop: CSVFSGIAYEQYF. The CDR3 bases are TGCAGCGTCTTTAGCGGGATTGCCTACGAGCAGTACTTC.

The chain recombines TRBV19 with TRBJ1-2; D unresolved. The CDR3 has 14 residues. Germline CDR1 and CDR2: LNHDA and SQIVND (reference sequence). V shed 5 bases and J shed 0 bases, with 10 bases lying between them. The CDR3 loop is CASSLLRANYGYTF. The CDR3 DNA reads TGTGCCAGTAGTCTTCTTAGAGCTAACTATGGCTACACCTTC.

This rearrangement joins TRBV7-2 to TRBJ1-5; D is perhaps TRBD1 (5 bases). Trimming stripped 2 bases from V and 6 bases from J, with 8 bases between. Germline V gene lookup returns CDR1 SGHTA and CDR2 FQGNSA. The CDR3 is 13 amino acids. DNA of the CDR3: TGTGCCAGCAGCTTAACAGGACCTCAGCCCCAGCATTTT. Residues: CASSLTGPQPQHF.

In DNA, the CDR3 is TGTGCCAGCACAGGGGGCGGCGGCTATGGCTACACCTTC. This codes for CASTGGGGYGYTF. The V and J genes are TRBV9 and TRBJ1-2, with 8 bases matching TRBD1. The CDR3 runs 13 residues. Per the germline V gene, CDR1 is SGDLS and CDR2 is YYNGEE. The V and J ends lost 6 bases and 4 bases, in that order; junction bases with no gene match: 5.

The J gene is TRBJ1-3, the V gene TRBV5-1, with a weak D call TRBD1 (6 bases). CDR1 is SGHRS and CDR2 is YFSETQ in the germline V gene. The length of the CDR3 is 14 residues. Trimming took off 6 bases at V and 0 bases at J, with 10 bases between the two ends. CDR3 protein: CASKGGPSGNTIYF. The CDR3 nucleotides are TGCGCCAGCAAGGGGGGGCCCTCTGGAAACACCATATATTTT.

The sample holds one count of this clone. The chain carries TRBV18 and TRBJ2-2; tentative D call: TRBD1 (5 bases). Trimming removed 6 bases from V and 1 base from J, with 12 bases in between. The CDR3 length is 15 residues. CDR1 is KGHSH, CDR2 LQKENI, per germline. CDR3 sequence: CASSLGAVNTGELFF. The CDR3 bases are TGTGCCAGCTCCCTAGGGGCCGTGAACACCGGGGAGCTGTTTTTT.

The rearrangement uses TRBV29-1 and TRBJ2-7; 8 nucleotides line up with TRBD1. Germline V CDR1 and CDR2: SQVTM, ANQGSEA. Unmatched junction bases numbered 2, after V lost 4 bases and J lost 0 bases. This CDR3 is 13 amino acids long. Written as DNA, the CDR3 is TGCAGCGTTGGGGACAGGAGCTCCTACGAGCAGTACTTC. It yields the protein CSVGDRSSYEQYF.

This sequence joins TRBV11-3 and TRBJ2-1; 11 nucleotides match TRBD1. Germline CDR1 reads SGHNT; CDR2 reads YENEEA. After removal of 5 bases from V and 6 bases from J, the junction contained 6 bases not matched to a gene. The CDR3 loop spans 15 amino acids. This chain's CDR3 is CASSGGQGAVNEQFF. The CDR3 DNA is TGTGCCAGCAGCGGTGGACAGGGGGCGGTCAATGAGCAGTTCTTC.

The gene calls are TRBV9 and TRBJ2-3; 9 bases are a match to TRBD1. V shed 5 bases and J 2 bases; nucleotides not matched to a gene: 6. The germline CDR1 and CDR2 sequences are SGDLS and YYNGEE. There are 15 residues in the CDR3. The CDR3 nucleotides read TGTGCCAGCAGTGCCCGGGACAGGGTCACAGATACGCAGTATTTT. Protein sequence: CASSARDRVTDTQYF.

This rearrangement joins TRBV30 to TRBJ2-7; no reliable D call. The germline V gene has CDR1 GTSNPN and CDR2 SVGIG (reference sequence). V was trimmed by 6 bases and J by 1 base, leaving 7 bases between them. The CDR3 totals 11 residues. The CDR3 loop reads CACIASYEQYF. As DNA, the CDR3 is TGTGCCTGCATCGCGTCCTACGAGCAGTACTTC.

The rearrangement links TRBV2 to TRBJ2-1, with 11 bases that match TRBD2. The CDR3 covers 17 residues. V was clipped by 2 bases and J by 5 bases; unmatched bases: 8. Germline V CDR1 and CDR2: SNHLY, FYNNEI. The CDR3 sequence: CASSEWVAGGPNNEQFF. The CDR3 DNA reads as TGTGCCAGCAGTGAATGGGTAGCGGGAGGGCCTAACAATGAGCAGTTCTTC.

The rearrangement links TRBV18 to TRBJ2-7, with 8 bases identical to TRBD2. Unmatched junction bases numbered 8, after V lost 3 bases and J lost 1 base. This CDR3 spans 16 amino acids. CDR1 and CDR2 from the germline V gene are KGHSH and LQKENI. The CDR3 nucleotides are TGTGCCAGCTCACCTTTTGCCGGGGGGGGTTCCTACGAGCAGTACTTC. Translation gives CASSPFAGGGSYEQYF.

In its sample, this clone was seen once. This chain joins TRBV5-1 and TRBJ1-2; a weak D match, TRBD1 (5 bases). This CDR3 contains 14 residues. Germline CDR1 is SGHRS and CDR2 is YFSETQ. V dropped 4 bases and J dropped 4 bases, with 14 bases sitting between them. CDR3 region: CASSPGGVSYGYTF. As DNA, the CDR3 is TGCGCCAGCAGCCCGGGGGGGGTTAGCTATGGCTACACCTTC.

This clone showed up just a few times. The V gene is TRBV29-1, the J gene TRBJ1-1, with D uncertain. Germline V gives CDR1 SQVTM, CDR2 ANQGSEA. The length of the CDR3 is 13 residues. V was pared by 6 bases and J by 3 bases, with 14 bases between. CDR3 amino acids: CSVDKTWDTEAFF. The CDR3, as DNA: TGCAGCGTAGACAAAACTTGGGACACTGAAGCTTTCTTT.

V and J are TRBV5-6 and TRBJ2-2, with a weak D call TRBD1 (6 bases). The V and J ends lost 0 bases and 3 bases respectively, with 15 bases between them. The CDR3 covers 17 residues. Germline values: CDR1 SGHDT, CDR2 YYEEEE. CDR3 nucleotide sequence: TGTGCCAGCAGCTTGGTCAGGGGCCTCGTGTACACCGGGGAGCTGTTTTTT. Its translation: CASSLVRGLVYTGELFF.

The chain carries TRBV5-6 and TRBJ1-2; no clear D. Trimming took 4 bases from V and 4 from J, leaving 11 bases between them. Looked up from germline, CDR1 is SGHDT and CDR2 is YYEEEE. CDR3 length: 13 residues. CDR3 bases: TGTGCCAGCAGCACATCTGGCGGCTATGGCTACACCTTC. Protein: CASSTSGGYGYTF.